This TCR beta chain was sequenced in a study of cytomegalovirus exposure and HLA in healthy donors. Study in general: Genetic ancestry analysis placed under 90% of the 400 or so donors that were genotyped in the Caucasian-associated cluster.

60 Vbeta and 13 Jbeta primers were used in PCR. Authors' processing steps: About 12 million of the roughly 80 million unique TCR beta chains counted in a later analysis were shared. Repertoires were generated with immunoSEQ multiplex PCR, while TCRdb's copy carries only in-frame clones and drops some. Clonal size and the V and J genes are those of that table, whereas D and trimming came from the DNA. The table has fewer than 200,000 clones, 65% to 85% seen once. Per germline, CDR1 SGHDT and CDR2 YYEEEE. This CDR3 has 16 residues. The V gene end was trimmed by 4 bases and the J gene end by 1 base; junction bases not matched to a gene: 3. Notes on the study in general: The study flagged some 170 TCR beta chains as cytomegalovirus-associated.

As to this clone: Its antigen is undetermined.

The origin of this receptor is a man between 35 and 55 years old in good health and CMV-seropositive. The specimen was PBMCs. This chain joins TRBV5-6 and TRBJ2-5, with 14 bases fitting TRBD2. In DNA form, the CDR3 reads TGTGCCAGCAGCCCGGGACTAGCGGGAGCCCAAGAGACCCAGTACTTC. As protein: CASSPGLAGAQETQYF. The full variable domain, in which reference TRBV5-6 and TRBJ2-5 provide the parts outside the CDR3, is DAGVTQSPTHLIKTRGQQVTLRCSPKSGHDTVSWYQQALGQGPQFIFQYYEEEERQRGNFPDRFSGHQFPNYSSELNVNALLLGDSALYLCASSPGLAGAQETQYFGPGTRLLVL.